This T cell receptor beta chain was identified during a study of CD8 T cells in ankylosing spondylitis. Study-level results: Some of the motif variants had earlier been found in reactive arthritis patients' fluid and blood.

Construction of TCR beta libraries was performed using quantitative 5'-RACE with molecular barcodes. TCRdb fed the 5' RACE reads into MiXCR, producing one record per CDR3 protein. The table records 110,000 to 150,000 distinct CDR3 sequences, roughly 8.8% of them present only once. Germline CDR1 MGHDK, CDR2 SYGVNS. CDR3 length: 15 residues. Trimming removed 4 bases at V and 0 bases at J, with 10 bases between. The table lists this clonotype with many counts. Its antigen remains unknown. The sequenced sample consisted of synovial fluid, either unsorted or a sorted T cell fraction (not recorded which). J is TRBJ2-1 and V is TRBV25-1; perhaps TRBD1 as D (6 bases). This sequence was found in a male donor with ankylosing spondylitis. The CDR3 here is CASSVTGSSYNEQFF. The CDR3, as DNA: TGTGCCAGCAGTGTCACAGGGAGCTCCTACAATGAGCAGTTCTTC.